Presented here are 20 T cell receptor beta chains from one specimen sequenced in a study of vaccination effects on CD4 cells after COVID-19. Antigens for these TCRs are unknown. Scientists isolated CD4+ T cells after a roughly 9-day culture period ended. Profiled with immunoSEQ multiplex PCR; TCRdb holds only in-frame clones, not every one. This sample has 20,000 to 25,000 clones, with approximately 73% found just once. The source was CD4+ T cells from PBMCs cultured without peptide, collected before COVID-19 vaccination. All receptors derive from a human donor who received a COVID-19 vaccine.

The rearrangement uses TRBV9 and TRBJ1-1; D remains unclear. CDR3 length equals 14 residues. V was cut by 4 bases and J by 1 base, with 11 bases left in between. Germline V gene data show CDR1 as SGDLS and CDR2 as YYNGEE. The CDR3 reads CASSPQTANTEAFF. CDR3 nucleotides: TGTGCCAGCAGCCCCCAGACGGCGAACACTGAAGCTTTCTTT.

This chain connects TRBV5-1 to TRBJ2-1, with 15 bases identical to TRBD2. The junction had 3 bases not matched to a gene; V was cut back by 7 bases and J by 4 bases. CDR3 length equals 15 residues. Germline V gene data show CDR1 as SGHRS and CDR2 as YFSETQ. CDR3 residues: CASRTSGGVYNEQFF. CDR3 sequence (DNA): TGCGCCAGCCGGACTAGCGGGGGGGTATACAATGAGCAGTTCTTC.

This clone appeared a few times. The CDR3 DNA is TGTGCCAGCAGTTACGACGGGCAGTATGGCTACACCTTC. It encodes CASSYDGQYGYTF. The chain has TRBV6-5 and TRBJ1-2; D is uncertain. Deletions cut 2 bases from V and 5 bases from J, with 9 bases between. The CDR3 sequence is 13 residues long. Germline V lookup: CDR1 MNHEY, CDR2 SVGAGI.

The chain joins TRBV3-1 (or the pseudogene TRBV3-2) to TRBJ2-1, with no clear D. The CDR3 loop spans 13 amino acids. Germline assignment: CDR1 LGHDT and CDR2 YNNKEL (reference sequence). V dropped 4 bases and J dropped 9 bases, with 13 bases sitting between them. The CDR3 sequence: CASSPQLVGEQFF. Here the CDR3 DNA reads TGTGCCAGCAGCCCCCAATTAGTAGGTGAGCAGTTCTTC.

The chain is built from TRBV5-5 and TRBJ1-1, with 8 bases lining up with TRBD1. The J segment lost 5 bases and the V segment lost 2 bases, leaving 8 bases of the junction unmatched. The germline V gene has CDR1 SGHKS and CDR2 YYEKEE (reference sequence). The CDR3 is 15 amino acids. The CDR3 DNA follows: TGTGCCAGCAGCTTCTCAGGGGGCGGGGGGACTGAAGCTTTCTTT. The encoded protein is CASSFSGGGGTEAFF.

The J gene is TRBJ1-2, the V gene TRBV18, with TRBD1 matching 9 bases. CDR3 length: 14 amino acids. Trimming took 4 bases from V and 2 from J; bases not matched to a gene: 2. Germline CDR1 and CDR2: KGHSH and LQKENI. This chain's CDR3 is CASSQGQGNYGYTF. The CDR3 bases are TGTGCCAGCTCACAGGGACAGGGAAACTATGGCTACACCTTC.

The rearrangement joins TRBV9 to TRBJ2-7; 12 nucleotides match TRBD1. The V segment lost 1 base and the J segment 6 bases; nucleotides outside the gene matches: 5. The CDR3 consists of 15 residues. Germline V gene lookup returns CDR1 SGDLS and CDR2 YYNGEE. The CDR3 region is CASSVYGTGGAEQYF. The CDR3 DNA sequence: TGTGCCAGCAGCGTATATGGGACAGGGGGCGCCGAGCAGTACTTC.

The chain has TRBV9 and TRBJ1-6, with TRBD1 matching 10 bases. The J segment lost 9 bases and the V segment lost 0 bases, leaving 0 bases of the junction unmatched. Germline V gene lookup returns CDR1 SGDLS and CDR2 YYNGEE. CDR3 length: 14 residues. CDR3: CASSVGDRGSPLHF. The DNA for the CDR3 is TGTGCCAGCAGCGTAGGGGACAGGGGTTCACCCCTCCACTTT.

The chain uses TRBV9 and TRBJ2-2; D gene ambiguous. In germline, CDR1 is SGDLS, CDR2 YYNGEE. The CDR3 totals 15 residues. The V gene lost 2 bases and the J gene lost 4 bases, with 12 bases spanning the gap. This chain's CDR3 is CASSVGSSFTGELFF. Here the CDR3 DNA reads TGTGCCAGCAGCGTCGGCAGCAGTTTCACCGGGGAGCTGTTTTTT.

This clone was detected a few times. The CDR3 DNA follows: TGTGCCAGCAGCCGTGGACTAGCGGATACCTACAATGAGCAGTTCTTC. Translating it yields CASSRGLADTYNEQFF. This sequence joins TRBV7-9 and TRBJ2-1; 10 bases fit TRBD2. Germline values: CDR1 SEHNR, CDR2 FQNEAQ (reference sequence). The CDR3 runs to 16 residues. The V gene end was trimmed by 5 bases and the J gene end by 2 bases; junction bases not matched to a gene: 6.

This chain links TRBV3-1 (or the pseudogene TRBV3-2) with TRBJ2-1, with no clear D. The CDR3 is 16 amino acids. Trimming cost V 5 bases and J 0 bases, with 14 bases left between them. Germline V gene data show CDR1 as LGHDT and CDR2 as YNNKEL (reference sequence). For the CDR3, the DNA is TGTGCCAGCAGCTTGCTGGGAAAGAGCTCCTACAATGAGCAGTTCTTC. It is translated as CASSLLGKSSYNEQFF.

V usage is TRBV4-2 and J usage is TRBJ1-2, with TRBD1 identical over 9 bases. The ends lost 2 bases at V and 8 bases at J; junction bases unmatched: 6. The germline V gene has CDR1 LGHNA and CDR2 YNFKEQ. This CDR3 region has 14 residues. The CDR3 DNA reads as TGTGCCAGCAGCCAATTACAGGGGGCAGGAGGCTACACCTTC. It is translated as CASSQLQGAGGYTF.

The chain recombines TRBV1 with TRBJ1-1; the DNA was not compared with TRBD1, the D call given in the table. TRBV1 is annotated as a pseudogene. The CDR3 has 15 amino acids. Here the CDR3 DNA reads TGCACCAGCCGGGGACAGGGAGGTCCTAACACTGAAGCTTTCTTT. It codes for CTSRGQGGPNTEAFF.

The V gene is TRBV7-9, the J gene TRBJ2-6; unclear D gene. The CDR3 is made up of 15 amino acids. Germline V gene sequence: CDR1 SEHNR, CDR2 FQNEAQ (reference sequence). V lost 9 bases, J lost 0 bases, and 12 bases lay in between. The CDR3: CASSVPGSGANVLTF. The CDR3 DNA follows: TGTGCCAGTTCGGTCCCGGGCTCTGGGGCCAACGTCCTGACTTTC.

This sequence joins TRBV7-2 and TRBJ2-1; 8 nucleotides align to TRBD2. Germline CDR1 is SGHTA and CDR2 is FQGNSA. The CDR3 length is 18 residues. The V gene end was trimmed by 3 bases and the J gene end by 9 bases; junction bases not matched to a gene: 19. The CDR3 region is CASSLRVSPGGRGIEQFF. The CDR3 nucleotides read TGTGCCAGCAGCTTGAGAGTGAGCCCGGGGGGGCGAGGAATTGAGCAGTTCTTC.

The J gene is TRBJ1-2, the V gene TRBV18; 7 nucleotides match TRBD1. CDR3 size: 18 residues. V lost 3 bases to trimming and J lost 4 bases; unmatched junction nucleotides: 17. CDR1 and CDR2 from the germline V gene are KGHSH and LQKENI. CDR3 residues: CASSPSTGLLRLGYGYTF. DNA for the CDR3: TGTGCCAGCTCACCTTCGACAGGGCTATTGCGACTAGGCTATGGCTACACCTTC.

Only a few counts were recorded for this clone. The junction differs from germline at one of its ends, possibly a read error. The chain combines TRBV30 with TRBJ1-2; 7 bases are a match to TRBD1. This CDR3 region has 11 residues. Germline-derived CDR1 and CDR2 are GTSNPN and SVGIG (reference sequence). The CDR3 sequence: CAWGADRAIIF. The DNA of the CDR3 is TGTGCCTGGGGGGCAGACAGGGCAATTATCTTC.

This chain connects TRBV3-1 (or the pseudogene TRBV3-2) to TRBJ1-3, with D maybe TRBD1 (5 bases). The germline V gene has CDR1 LGHDT and CDR2 YNNKEL (reference sequence). The CDR3 loop spans 15 amino acids. Trimming took off 4 bases at V and 1 base at J, with 11 bases between the two ends. The CDR3 DNA is TGTGCCAGCAGCCCAACCCCAGGGTCTGGAAACACCATATATTTT. Translating gives CASSPTPGSGNTIYF.

The chain is built from TRBV4-2 and TRBJ2-1; D possibly corresponds to TRBD2 (5 bases). The CDR3 has 14 residues. Per germline, CDR1 LGHNA and CDR2 YNFKEQ. Trimming took off 1 base at V and 5 bases at J, with 9 bases between the two ends. The CDR3 coding sequence is TGTGCCAGCAGCCAAGGAGGGCTTGACAATGAGCAGTTCTTC. Its translation: CASSQGGLDNEQFF.

This rearrangement joins TRBV28 to TRBJ2-5; D is uncertain. V dropped 3 bases and J dropped 2 bases, with 10 bases sitting between them. CDR3 length: 14 residues. Per the germline V gene, CDR1 is MDHEN and CDR2 is SYDVKM. The CDR3 DNA reads as TGTGCCAGCAGTTTGGACCGGGCGCAAGAGACCCAGTACTTC. This codes for CASSLDRAQETQYF.